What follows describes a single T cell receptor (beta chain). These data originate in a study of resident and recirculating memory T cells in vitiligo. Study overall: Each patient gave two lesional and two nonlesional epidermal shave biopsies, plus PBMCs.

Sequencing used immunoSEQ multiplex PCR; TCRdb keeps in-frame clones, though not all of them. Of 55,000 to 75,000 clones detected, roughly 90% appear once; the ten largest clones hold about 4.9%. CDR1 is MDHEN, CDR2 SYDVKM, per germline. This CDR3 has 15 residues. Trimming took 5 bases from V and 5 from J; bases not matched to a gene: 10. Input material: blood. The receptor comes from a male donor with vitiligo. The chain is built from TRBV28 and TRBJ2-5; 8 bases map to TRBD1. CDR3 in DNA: TGTGCCAGCAGTACCGGGACAGGCTCGGTGGAGACCCAGTACTTC. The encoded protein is CASSTGTGSVETQYF.